The next 12 T cell receptor beta chains were all read from a single sample in a study of cytomegalovirus exposure and HLA in healthy donors. The PCR employed 60 Vbeta primers together with 13 Jbeta primers. Repertoires were generated with immunoSEQ multiplex PCR, while TCRdb's copy carries only in-frame clones and drops some. The sample contains some 65,000 clones, 71% of which appear only once. Sequencing was performed on PBMCs. These receptors originate from a man in his fifties in good health and CMV-seropositive.

The chain uses TRBV29-1 and TRBJ2-7, with 7 bases identical to TRBD1. The CDR3 spans 13 residues. Germline trimming cut 3 bases from V and 3 bases from J; bases unmatched to any gene: 5. Germline V gene sequence: CDR1 SQVTM, CDR2 ANQGSEA. CDR3 nucleotide sequence: TGCAGCGTTGACTCCCCAGGGGGCTACGAGCAGTACTTC. Protein sequence: CSVDSPGGYEQYF.

Only a few counts were recorded for this clone. The genes are TRBV15 and TRBJ2-1, with a tentative D call TRBD2 (6 bases). This CDR3 is built from 14 residues. The V end lost 1 base, the J end lost 4 bases, and 8 bases lay between the germline ends. Germline assignment: CDR1 LNHNV and CDR2 YYDKDF (reference sequence). CDR3 residues: CATSRAREYNEQFF. For the CDR3, the DNA is TGTGCCACCAGCAGAGCCCGGGAGTACAATGAGCAGTTCTTC.

This chain links TRBV4-3 with TRBJ2-2; 8 bases fit TRBD1. This CDR3 region has 16 residues. From germline, CDR1 is LGHNA and CDR2 YSLEER. J lost 6 bases, V lost 0 bases, and 6 bases had no gene match. The CDR3 DNA reads as TGCGCCAGCAGCCAAGAGTACAGGGGGTTCGCCGGGGAGCTGTTTTTT. Protein sequence: CASSQEYRGFAGELFF.

The chain employs TRBV7-3 and TRBJ2-3, with a weak D call TRBD2 (6 bases). Germline loops: CDR1 SGHTA, CDR2 FQGTGA. The CDR3 contains 15 residues. The V gene lost 5 bases and the J gene lost 4 bases, with 16 bases spanning the gap. The CDR3 region is CASSGTGRAADTQYF. The CDR3, as DNA: TGTGCCAGCAGCGGGACTGGTCGGGCAGCAGATACGCAGTATTTT. The variable domain in full, with the rest retrieved from reference TRBV7-3 and TRBJ2-3, is GAGVSQTPSNKVTEKGKYVELRCDPISGHTALYWYRQSLGQGPEFLIYFQGTGAADDSGLPNDRFFAVRPEGSVSTLKIQRTERGDSAVYLCASSGTGRAADTQYFGPGTRLTVL.

The J gene is TRBJ2-5, the V gene TRBV7-6; TRBD1 agrees at 9 bases. There are 14 residues in the CDR3. CDR1 is SGHVS and CDR2 is FNYEAQ in the germline V gene. Trimming cost V 3 bases and J 4 bases; bases outside gene matches: 3. This CDR3 is CASSFRDRAETQYF. The CDR3 coding sequence is TGTGCCAGCAGCTTCAGGGACAGGGCAGAGACCCAGTACTTC.

This rearrangement joins TRBV10-2 to TRBJ1-6; no definite D call. The germline V gene has CDR1 WSHSY and CDR2 SAAADI. The V gene lost 6 bases and the J gene lost 9 bases, with 15 bases spanning the gap. The CDR3 sequence is 14 residues long. The CDR3 reads CASRATGVSSPLHF. The CDR3 bases are TGCGCCAGCAGGGCTACGGGAGTGAGTTCACCCCTCCACTTT.

The J gene is TRBJ1-1, the V gene TRBV29-1; 7 bases map to TRBD1. This CDR3 region has 12 residues. Trimming cost V 6 bases and J 3 bases; bases outside gene matches: 4. Germline CDR1 and CDR2: SQVTM and ANQGSEA. The DNA of the CDR3 is TGCAGCGTGGCCACAGGGGACACTGAAGCTTTCTTT. Translated: CSVATGDTEAFF.

This clone was seen a few times. This specimen includes other DNA sequences encoding the same CDR3. The J gene is TRBJ2-1, the V gene TRBV2; 14 nucleotides match TRBD2. Germline V CDR1 and CDR2: SNHLY, FYNNEI. This CDR3 contains 16 residues. The trim removed 6 bases at V and 4 bases at J, leaving 5 bases unmatched. Here the CDR3 reads CASRAGTSGGYNEQFF. The CDR3 DNA reads as TGTGCCAGCAGGGCCGGGACTAGCGGGGGTTACAATGAGCAGTTCTTC.

In the case of this clone: The CDR3 does not end in the conserved phenylalanine or tryptophan, so this is likely a read error. Because the CDR3's place on the DNA is in doubt, the DNA is left out and the CDR3 is given as listed by TCRdb. This rearrangement joins TRBV7-3 to TRBJ1-1; no check of the table's D call, TRBD1, against the DNA was made. Germline values: CDR1 SGHTA, CDR2 FQGTGA. The CDR3 spans 14 amino acids, including both terminal residues. CDR3 sequence reads: CASSLGTGKGEALV.

The gene calls are TRBV6-5 and TRBJ2-3, with 10 bases identical to TRBD1. The CDR3 is made up of 15 amino acids. CDR1 MNHEY and CDR2 SVGAGI come from the germline V gene. The J segment lost 4 bases and the V segment lost 7 bases, leaving 8 bases of the junction unmatched. The CDR3 protein is CASTRQGASADTQYF. In DNA form, the CDR3 reads TGTGCCAGCACCAGACAGGGGGCCAGCGCAGATACGCAGTATTTT.

V and J are TRBV7-7 and TRBJ2-1; 9 nucleotides line up with TRBD2. Trimming cost V 5 bases and J 4 bases; bases outside gene matches: 15. Germline CDR1 and CDR2: SSHAT and FNYEAQ (reference sequence). This CDR3 is built from 18 residues. CDR3 DNA: TGTGCCAGCAGCCCGGGGGTTCTTAGCGGGGGAAGTTACAATGAGCAGTTCTTC. Amino acid sequence: CASSPGVLSGGSYNEQFF.

J is TRBJ2-7 and V is TRBV7-6, with D perhaps matching TRBD2 (8 bases). The CDR3 covers 16 residues. The ends were cut back, 4 bases at V and 0 bases at J, with 16 bases in the middle. Looked up from germline, CDR1 is SGHVS and CDR2 is FNYEAQ. CDR3 in amino acids: CASSSGRGLSSYEQYF. CDR3 DNA sequence: TGTGCCAGCAGCTCCGGGAGGGGGCTTAGCTCCTACGAGCAGTACTTC.